Below, 9 T cell receptor beta chains from the same sample are listed, as sequenced in a study of patients and donors after allogeneic stem cell transplantation (dated by TCRdb to 2019 to 2021). The library was obtained by RT-PCR. The instrument given in TCRdb is NextSeq 550. Starting from the raw public reads, TCRdb applied fastp trimming at Q25, assembled clones with MiXCR and retained in-frame beta chains. Rows are unified per CDR3 protein, each entry keeping the most common DNA and genes. The table for this sample lists about 87,000 distinct CDR3 sequences; 5% of them were counted only once. Around 3% of the sample comes from the top ten. The sequenced material came from blood, either unsorted or a sorted T cell fraction (not recorded which). These receptors came from a human donor who was either an allogeneic HSCT recipient or a stem cell or donor lymphocyte infusion donor (not recorded which). It is not recorded whose cells these are; they may come from a transplant donor.

This clonotype was detected only a few times. This sequence joins TRBV20-1 and TRBJ2-7; either TRBD1 or TRBD2 may fit D (5 bases each). The CDR3 sequence is 13 residues long. V lost 5 bases and J 4 bases, leaving 15 bases between the germline ends. The germline CDR1 and CDR2 sequences are DFQATT and SNEGSKA (reference sequence). In DNA, the CDR3 is TGCAGTGCTTTGGGACCGTTAGATTACGAGCAGTACTTC. It codes for CSALGPLDYEQYF.

The sample holds many counts of this clonotype. The chain employs TRBV20-1 and TRBJ2-4; D remains ambiguous. From germline, CDR1 is DFQATT and CDR2 SNEGSKA (reference sequence). CDR3 size: 10 residues. Trimming removed 0 bases at V and 7 bases at J, with 1 base between. Written as DNA, the CDR3 is TGCAGTGCTAGAGACAACATTCAGTACTTC. It is translated as CSARDNIQYF.

The table lists this clonotype with many counts. V gene TRBV2 combines with J gene TRBJ1-2, with 7 bases aligning to TRBD1. V lost 4 bases to trimming and J lost 8 bases; unmatched junction nucleotides: 4. Germline-derived CDR1 and CDR2 are SNHLY and FYNNEI. The CDR3 loop spans 12 amino acids. In DNA, the CDR3 is TGTGCCAGCAGTGGACAGGGTGGAGGCTACACCTTC. Translation: CASSGQGGGYTF. The full variable domain, in which reference TRBV2 and TRBJ1-2 provide the parts outside the CDR3, is EPEVTQTPSHQVTQMGQEVILRCVPISNHLYFYWYRQILGQKVEFLVSFYNNEISEKSEIFDDQFSVERPDGSNFTLKIRSTKLEDSAMYFCASSGQGGGYTFGSGTRLTVV.

At least ten counts were recorded for this clonotype. The chain carries TRBV5-1 and TRBJ2-3, with TRBD2 as a possible D gene (5 bases). Trimming took 2 bases from V and 1 from J, leaving 11 bases between them. Germline V gives CDR1 SGHRS, CDR2 YFSETQ. CDR3 length: 15 amino acids. The CDR3 protein is CASSLRSDRTDTQYF. The CDR3 nucleotides read TGCGCCAGCAGCTTACGTAGCGACCGCACAGATACGCAGTATTTT.

This chain's CDR3 is CASSLEADSSYNEQFF. CDR3 nucleotide sequence: TGTGCCAGCAGCTTGGAGGCGGACAGCTCCTACAATGAGCAGTTCTTC. This chain connects TRBV7-3 to TRBJ2-1; tentative D call: TRBD1 (6 bases). The CDR3 contains 16 residues. V lost 3 bases to trimming and J lost 0 bases, with 12 bases between them. Looked up from germline, CDR1 is SGHTA and CDR2 is FQGTGA. The whole variable domain, remainder taken from reference TRBV7-3 and TRBJ2-1, is GAGVSQTPSNKVTEKGKYVELRCDPISGHTALYWYRQSLGQGPEFLIYFQGTGAADDSGLPNDRFFAVRPEGSVSTLKIQRTERGDSAVYLCASSLEADSSYNEQFFGPGTRLTVL.

This clonotype came up many times. This chain joins TRBV7-2 and TRBJ2-3, with TRBD2 identical over 11 bases. This CDR3 is built from 19 residues. Germline CDR1 and CDR2: SGHTA and FQGNSA. The J segment lost 2 bases and the V segment lost 0 bases, leaving 10 bases of the junction unmatched. The CDR3 sequence: CASSLARVGTSGITDTQYF. CDR3 DNA sequence: TGTGCCAGCAGCTTAGCTCGGGTCGGGACTAGCGGCATCACAGATACGCAGTATTTT.

This clonotype was seen many times. The gene calls are TRBV12-3 or TRBV12-4 and TRBJ2-7; D unresolved. The germline V and J ends were trimmed by 2 bases and 2 bases, with 10 bases remaining between them. CDR3 length equals 14 residues. CDR3 bases: TGTGCCAGCAGTTTATCAGCAGGCCCCTACGAGCAGTACTTC. Amino acid sequence: CASSLSAGPYEQYF.

CDR3 amino acids: CASSKEDEQFF. Written as DNA, the CDR3 is TGTGCCAGTAGTAAAGAGGATGAGCAGTTCTTC. This rearrangement joins TRBV19 to TRBJ2-1; D call uncertain. Germline loops: CDR1 LNHDA, CDR2 SQIVND (reference sequence). CDR3 length equals 11 residues. V dropped 4 bases and J dropped 8 bases, with 6 bases sitting between them.

This clonotype was observed a few times. As DNA, the CDR3 is TGCAGTGCAGTAAAGGGACAGACGAACACTGAAGCTTTCTTT. Residues: CSAVKGQTNTEAFF. The chain links TRBV20-1 to TRBJ1-1; TRBD1 matches 7 bases. This CDR3 has 14 residues. CDR1 and CDR2 (germline): DFQATT, SNEGSKA (reference sequence). Unmatched junction bases numbered 8, after V lost 6 bases and J lost 1 base.